This TCR beta chain is drawn from a study of shared clonotypes between healthy human individuals. As to this clone: Its antigen is still unknown. This CDR3 is also generated by other DNA sequences in the sample.

The method was immunoSEQ multiplex PCR; TCRdb's version includes in-frame clones alone and lacks a portion of them. The sample yields about 2 million clones, approximately 95% seen once. The germline CDR1 and CDR2 sequences are SGHVS and FQNEAQ. Trimming left V 5 bases short and J 1 base short, with 11 bases between. CDR3 length: 14 residues. Study observations and caveats: Generation probability values for non-shared clonotypes were lower than those for clonotypes shared by all four donors. Exclusively blood specimens were collected; tissue repertoires likely differ.

Naive CD8 isolation took CD45RO-negative cells positively selected for CCR7 and excluded terminally differentiated effector memory CD45RA+ cells. This TCR was sampled from a man aged 18 to 35 in good health. Input material: naive CD8+ T cells sorted from blood. V usage is TRBV7-8 and J usage is TRBJ1-1; no reliable D call. This chain's CDR3 is CASSPGGENTEAFF. DNA for the CDR3: TGTGCCAGCAGCCCAGGTGGGGAGAACACTGAAGCTTTCTTT.